This is a list of T cell receptor beta chains from one sample in a study of CD8 T cells in ankylosing spondylitis. Via MiXCR, TCRdb re-called the 5' RACE reads, giving one row per CDR3 protein. The sample has around 490,000 distinct CDR3 sequences, approximately 5% seen once. The sample taken for sequencing was blood, either unsorted or a sorted T cell fraction (not recorded which). The receptor source for this set is a male donor with ankylosing spondylitis. Both conserved end residues are part of each CDR3. The order of the fields is J gene, D gene, clone size, V gene, CDR3 DNA, CDR3 protein. D genes are given only for firm matches. Clone size is shown for a subset of rows, as once, few, many or a class of expanded clone.

>TRBJ1-1|NA|many|TRBV18
TGTGCCAGCTCACCAAATTACGACATAAAGAACACTGAAGCTTTCTTT
CASSPNYDIKNTEAFF
>TRBJ1-1|NA|many|TRBV5-1
TGCGCCAGCAGCTTCGCGGGTTTGGGGAACACTGAAGCTTTCTTT
CASSFAGLGNTEAFF
>TRBJ2-1|NA|many|TRBV5-1
TGCGCCAGCAGCTTGGGCACAGGGAGCGATGAGCAGTTCTTC
CASSLGTGSDEQFF
>TRBJ2-1|NA|NA|TRBV3-1
TGTGCCAGCAGCCAATGGGGAGGGGGGGGCAATGAGCAGTTCTTC
CASSQWGGGGNEQFF
>TRBJ2-7|NA|many|TRBV27
TGTGCCAGCAGTCAGGAAGGGGGAGGTTACGAGCAGTACTTC
CASSQEGGGYEQYF
>TRBJ2-5|NA|many|TRBV6-1
TGTGCCAGCATGAGAGGGGTTCTGGGGGAGACCCAGTACTTC
CASMRGVLGETQYF
>TRBJ2-3|NA|NA|TRBV11-2
TGTGCCAGCACCCGAGGTCTGGATACGCAGTATTTT
CASTRGLDTQYF
>TRBJ2-7|NA|many|TRBV4-2
TGTGCCAGCAGCCAAGCTCTAGGATACGAGCAGTACTTC
CASSQALGYEQYF
>TRBJ1-2|NA|many|TRBV20-1
TGCAGTGCTAGAGGGCAGAGAAACTATGGCTACACCTTC
CSARGQRNYGYTF
>TRBJ1-1|TRBD1|many|TRBV5-1
TGTGCCAGCAGTTGGGACAGGGGGAACACTGAAGCTTTCTTT
CASSWDRGNTEAFF
>TRBJ1-4|NA|many|TRBV5-1
TGCGCCAGCAGCTTGGCCGTCTTCGTAGGCGATGCAACTAATGAAAAACTGTTTTTT
CASSLAVFVGDATNEKLFF
>TRBJ1-1|NA|NA|TRBV7-2
TGTGCCAGCACCTCCGGGTCCTTGAACACTGAAGCTTTCTTT
CASTSGSLNTEAFF
>TRBJ1-3|NA|NA|TRBV25-1
TGTGCCAGCAGTCTGAGCTCTGGAAACACCTTATATTTT
CASSLSSGNTLYF
>TRBJ2-5|NA|many|TRBV7-7
TGTGCTAGCAGCCCGGGGACCGGGAGTGAGGCCCAGTACTTC
CASSPGTGSEAQYF
>TRBJ2-7|NA|many|TRBV5-1
TGCGCCAGCAGCCCTTTGACGGAAACCCCTGGCGAGCAGTACTTC
CASSPLTETPGEQYF
>TRBJ1-1|TRBD1|many|TRBV5-1
TGCGCCAGCAGCTCTGGACAGGGATCTAACACTGAAGCTTTCTTT
CASSSGQGSNTEAFF
>TRBJ1-1|NA|many|TRBV5-1
TGCGCCAGCAGCGAAGGCAGGTTTAATTCCATGAACACTGAAGCTTTCTTT
CASSEGRFNSMNTEAFF
>TRBJ1-1|NA|many|TRBV20-1
TGCAGTGCTAGCAGTCCAAGACACAGGAACACTGAAGCTTTCTTT
CSASSPRHRNTEAFF
>TRBJ1-1|NA|many|TRBV20-1
TGCAGTGCTGGATACTTAGAAAGGAACACTGAAGCTTTCTTT
CSAGYLERNTEAFF
>TRBJ2-1|TRBD1|many|TRBV11-2
TGTGCCAGCAGCTCCCGGACAGGAATAGTTAACAATGAGCAGTTCTTC
CASSSRTGIVNNEQFF
>TRBJ1-1|NA|many|TRBV29-1
TGCAGCGCTACCGGACAGAACACTGAAGCTTTCTTT
CSATGQNTEAFF
>TRBJ2-5|NA|few|TRBV20-1
TGCAGTGCTTCCCCCACCTCACAGGGAGAAGAGACCCAGTACTTC
CSASPTSQGEETQYF
>TRBJ2-7|TRBD1|many|TRBV28
TGTGCCAGCAGACAACAGGGGTTCAGCTCCTACGAGCAGTACTTC
CASRQQGFSSYEQYF
>TRBJ1-1|NA|many|TRBV6-2/TRBV6-3
TGTGCCAGCAGCCCCCATAAGAGGAACACTGAAGCTTTCTTT
CASSPHKRNTEAFF
>TRBJ2-7|NA|many|TRBV6-5
TGTGCCAGCAGATTACTGGGTCTTACCTACGAGCAGTACTTC
CASRLLGLTYEQYF
>TRBJ2-1|NA|NA|TRBV7-3
TGTGCCAGCAGCTTAAATCCCCTCAATGAGCAGTTCTTC
CASSLNPLNEQFF